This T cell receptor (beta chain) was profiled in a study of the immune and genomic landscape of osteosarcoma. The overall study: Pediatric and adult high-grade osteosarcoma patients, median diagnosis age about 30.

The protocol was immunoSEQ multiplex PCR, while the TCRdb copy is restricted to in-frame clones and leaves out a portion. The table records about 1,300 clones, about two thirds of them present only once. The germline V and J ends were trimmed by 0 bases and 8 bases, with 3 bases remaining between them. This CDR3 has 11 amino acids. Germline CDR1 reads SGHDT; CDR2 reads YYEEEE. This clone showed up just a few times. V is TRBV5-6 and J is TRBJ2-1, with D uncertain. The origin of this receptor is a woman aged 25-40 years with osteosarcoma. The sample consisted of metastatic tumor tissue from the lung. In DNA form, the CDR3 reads TGTGCCAGCAGCTTGGGTCATGAGCAGTTCTTC. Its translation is CASSLGHEQFF.